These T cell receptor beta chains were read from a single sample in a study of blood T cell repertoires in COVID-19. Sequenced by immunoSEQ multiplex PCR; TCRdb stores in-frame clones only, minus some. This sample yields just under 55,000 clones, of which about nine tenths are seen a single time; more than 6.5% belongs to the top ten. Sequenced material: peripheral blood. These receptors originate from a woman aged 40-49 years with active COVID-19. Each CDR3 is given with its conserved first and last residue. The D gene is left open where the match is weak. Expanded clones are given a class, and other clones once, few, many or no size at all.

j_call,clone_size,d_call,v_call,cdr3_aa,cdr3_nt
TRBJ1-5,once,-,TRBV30,CAWSAGHSNQPQHF,TGTGCCTGGAGTGCAGGGCATAGCAATCAGCCCCAGCATTTT
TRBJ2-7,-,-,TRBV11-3,CASSLDSQGRNEQYF,TGTGCCAGCAGCTTAGATAGCCAGGGGCGGAACGAGCAGTACTTC
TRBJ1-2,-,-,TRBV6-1,CASSDRGVSYGYTF,TGTGCCAGCAGTGACAGGGGCGTTTCCTATGGTTACACCTTC
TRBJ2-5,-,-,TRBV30,CAWSPRAGETQYF,TGTGCCTGGAGCCCACGCGCCGGAGAGACCCAGTACTTC
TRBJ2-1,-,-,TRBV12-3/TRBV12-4,CASRLPLNEQFF,TGTGCCAGCAGACTCCCTCTCAATGAGCAGTTCTTC
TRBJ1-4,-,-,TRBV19,CASSLAGAGSVEKLFF,TGTGCCAGTAGTCTCGCCGGGGCGGGGAGCGTTGAAAAACTGTTTTTT
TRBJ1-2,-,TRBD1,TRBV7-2,CASSFRQGTNYGYTF,TGTGCCAGCAGCTTCCGACAGGGAACTAACTATGGCTACACCTTC
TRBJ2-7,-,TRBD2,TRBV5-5,CASRPGLAGGKYEQYF,TGTGCCAGCAGGCCAGGACTAGCGGGGGGCAAGTACGAGCAGTACTTC
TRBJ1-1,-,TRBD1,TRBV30,CAWRPPDRANTEAFF,TGTGCCTGGAGGCCACCGGACAGGGCAAACACTGAAGCTTTCTTT
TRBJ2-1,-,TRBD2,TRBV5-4,CASSLSGGGGEQFF,TGTGCCAGCAGCTTAAGCGGGGGTGGGGGTGAGCAGTTCTTC
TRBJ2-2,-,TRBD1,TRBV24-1,CATSDPGTGAAGELFF,TGTGCCACCAGTGATCCCGGGACAGGGGCGGCCGGGGAGCTGTTTTTT
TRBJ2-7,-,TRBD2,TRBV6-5,CASGIRAGNYEQYF,TGTGCCAGCGGTATACGAGCGGGGAACTACGAGCAGTACTTC
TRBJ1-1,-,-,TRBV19,CASSIRVTGHTEAFF,TGTGCCAGTAGTATTAGGGTGACAGGACACACTGAAGCTTTCTTT
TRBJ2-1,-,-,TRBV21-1,CASIRGAAVNEQFF,TGTGCCAGTATACGGGGGGCCGCGGTCAATGAGCAGTTCTTC
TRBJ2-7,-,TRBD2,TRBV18,CASSPGLAGAYEQYF,TGTGCCAGCTCACCAGGGCTAGCGGGGGCCTACGAGCAGTACTTC
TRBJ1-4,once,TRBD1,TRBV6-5,CASSYSDRVGEKLFF,TGTGCCAGCAGTTACTCGGACAGGGTAGGCGAAAAACTGTTTTTT
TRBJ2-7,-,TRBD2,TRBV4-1,CASSLTGGNEQYF,TGCGCCAGCAGCCTCACGGGAGGGAACGAGCAGTACTTC